The 12 T cell receptor beta chains listed next were all sequenced from one sample in a study of vaccination effects on CD4 cells after COVID-19. Culturing for 9 to 10 days preceded CD4+ T cell isolation. Their specific antigens are unknown. Data came from immunoSEQ multiplex PCR; TCRdb stores just in-frame clones and leaves some out. Counted here are about 74,000 clones, around 77% occurring once; the ten biggest clones make up about 1.9%. The input for sequencing was CD4+ T cells from PBMCs cultured without peptide, taken before COVID-19 vaccination. These receptors all come from a human donor who received a COVID-19 vaccine.

This chain links TRBV19 with TRBJ1-5; no clear D gene. Between the trimmed V and J ends, which lost 1 base and 1 base, there was a span of 5 bases. The CDR3 covers 14 residues. Germline CDR1 and CDR2: LNHDA and SQIVND (reference sequence). The CDR3 DNA sequence: TGTGCCAGTAGTATAGGCGTGAGCAATCAGCCCCAGCATTTT. Its protein is CASSIGVSNQPQHF.

This chain connects TRBV5-5 to TRBJ1-2; D gene uncertain. Germline V gene sequence: CDR1 SGHKS, CDR2 YYEKEE (reference sequence). CDR3 size: 14 residues. V lost 3 bases, J lost 7 bases, and 16 bases lay in between. CDR3 nucleotides: TGTGCCAGCAGCTCCTCTTCGAAGTTATCTGGCTACACCTTC. It is translated as CASSSSSKLSGYTF.

The CDR3 loop is CASSYAAGGGNEQFF. In DNA, the CDR3 is TGCGCCAGCAGCTACGCAGCGGGGGGTGGCAATGAGCAGTTCTTC. The chain is built from TRBV5-1 and TRBJ2-1, with 9 bases matching TRBD2. Germline V gene data show CDR1 as SGHRS and CDR2 as YFSETQ. The CDR3 runs to 15 residues. V trimming: 3 bases; J trimming: 6 bases; junction bases outside the gene matches: 7. The entire variable domain, with the rest obtained from reference TRBV5-1 and TRBJ2-1, is as follows: KAGVTQTPRYLIKTRGQQVTLSCSPISGHRSVSWYQQTPGQGLQFLFEYFSETQRNKGNFPGRFSGRQFSNSRSEMNVSTLELGDSALYLCASSYAAGGGNEQFFGPGTRLTVL.

This clone appeared a few times. This chain links TRBV5-1 with TRBJ1-2; 7 bases agree with TRBD1. Germline V gives CDR1 SGHRS, CDR2 YFSETQ. The CDR3 has 15 residues. The V gene end was trimmed by 4 bases and the J gene end by 8 bases; junction bases not matched to a gene: 14. CDR3 DNA: TGCGCCAGCAGCCTGGGGGGTATGACAGGGACGGGCTACACCTTC. Its translation is CASSLGGMTGTGYTF.

For this clone: Sequence at one end of the junction differs from germline and may be a read error. V and J are TRBV7-2 and TRBJ2-5; 12 positions agree with TRBD2. Per the germline V gene, CDR1 is SGHTA and CDR2 is FQGNSA. The CDR3 covers 14 residues. The CDR3 DNA reads as TGTGCCAGCAGCCTAGCGGGGGGGCGTGAGACCCAGTACTTC. Translated: CASSLAGGRETQYF.

This chain connects TRBV6-6 to TRBJ1-1; no clear D. Trimming took off 2 bases at V and 4 bases at J, with 8 bases between the two ends. The V gene's germline CDR1 is MNHNY and CDR2 SVGAGI (reference sequence). This CDR3 comprises 13 residues. The CDR3 reads CASSYPRGTEAFF. The CDR3 DNA reads as TGTGCCAGCAGTTACCCACGAGGCACTGAAGCTTTCTTT.

The chain combines TRBV18 with TRBJ1-5, with D unclear. This CDR3 region has 12 residues. The germline V gene encodes CDR1 KGHSH and CDR2 LQKENI. Trimming cost V 5 bases and J 1 base, with 3 bases left between them. As DNA, the CDR3 is TGTGCCAGCTCAAACAGCAATCAGCCCCAGCATTTT. It encodes CASSNSNQPQHF. The complete variable domain, with remaining parts taken from reference TRBV18 and TRBJ1-5, reads NAGVMQNPRHLVRRRGQEARLRCSPMKGHSHVYWYRQLPEEGLKFMVYLQKENIIDESGMPKERFSAEFPKEGPSILRIQQVVRGDSAAYFCASSNSNQPQHFGDGTRLSIL.

The CDR3 sequence: CATSDLSGSSDTQYF. CDR3 nucleotides: TGTGCCACCAGTGATTTGTCAGGGAGTTCCGATACGCAGTATTTT. The V gene is TRBV24-1, the J gene TRBJ2-3; either TRBD1 or TRBD2 may supply D (5 bases each). Germline assignment: CDR1 KGHDR and CDR2 SFDVKD. The CDR3 contains 15 residues. The V end was cut by 0 bases, the J end by 6 bases, with 12 bases between.

The chain is built from TRBV24-1 and TRBJ2-5; possibly TRBD1 or TRBD2 for D (6 bases each). The CDR3 runs 15 residues. Germline loops: CDR1 KGHDR, CDR2 SFDVKD. V gave up 3 bases and J gave up 1 base, with 11 bases separating them. The CDR3 protein is CATSDARGAQETQYF. DNA for the CDR3: TGTGCCACCAGTGATGCAAGGGGGGCCCAAGAGACCCAGTACTTC.

As DNA, the CDR3 is TGTGCCAGCAGCGTGACAGGGAACTCCTACAATGAGCAGTTCTTC. This gives the protein CASSVTGNSYNEQFF. V and J are TRBV6-5 and TRBJ2-1, with 7 bases identical to TRBD1. Germline CDR1 is MNHEY and CDR2 is SVGAGI. V lost 6 bases, J lost 0 bases, and 5 bases stayed unmatched. The length of the CDR3 is 15 residues.

The rearrangement uses TRBV5-5 and TRBJ1-2; TRBD1 might be the D (5 bases). Germline values: CDR1 SGHKS, CDR2 YYEKEE (reference sequence). V was trimmed by 0 bases and J by 1 base, leaving 10 bases between them. This CDR3 contains 15 residues. CDR3 amino acids: CASSLAGTDNYGYTF. The DNA for the CDR3 is TGTGCCAGCAGCTTGGCCGGGACTGATAACTATGGCTACACCTTC.

This clone has more than one count but fewer than ten. V usage is TRBV11-2 and J usage is TRBJ1-3; D gene ambiguous. Trimming cost V 2 bases and J 0 bases, with 8 bases left between them. The CDR3 loop spans 15 amino acids. Germline V gene lookup returns CDR1 SGHAT and CDR2 FQNNGV. The CDR3 DNA is TGTGCCAGCAGCTTACAACAGAGCTCTGGAAACACCATATATTTT. Translation: CASSLQQSSGNTIYF.